Each of the 2 T cell receptor beta chains below was sequenced from the same sample in a study of cytomegalovirus exposure and HLA in healthy donors. Vbeta (60) and Jbeta (13) primers were used in the PCR. The assay was immunoSEQ multiplex PCR, and TCRdb's table has in-frame clones only and misses some. In the table there are fewer than 110,000 clones, approximately 72% of which are singletons. The sequenced sample consisted of PBMCs. These receptors were taken from a woman between 50 and 59 years old in good health and CMV-seronegative.

This clone showed up just a few times. The rearrangement links TRBV6-6 to TRBJ2-5; D is ambiguous. The germline V gene has CDR1 MNHNY and CDR2 SVGAGI (reference sequence). The CDR3 is 12 residues long. Trimming cost V 6 bases and J 1 base, with 6 bases left between them. This chain's CDR3 is CASSTSQETQYF. The CDR3 DNA follows: TGTGCCAGCAGCACTTCCCAAGAGACCCAGTACTTC.

The chain joins TRBV5-4 to TRBJ1-2; tentatively, D is TRBD1 (5 bases). V was cut by 6 bases and J by 6 bases, with 15 bases left in between. The CDR3 extends over 13 amino acids. Germline V gene sequence: CDR1 SGHNT, CDR2 YYREEE (reference sequence). CDR3: CASTHGRGNGYTF. In DNA form, the CDR3 reads TGTGCCAGCACCCATGGCCGGGGGAATGGCTACACCTTC.